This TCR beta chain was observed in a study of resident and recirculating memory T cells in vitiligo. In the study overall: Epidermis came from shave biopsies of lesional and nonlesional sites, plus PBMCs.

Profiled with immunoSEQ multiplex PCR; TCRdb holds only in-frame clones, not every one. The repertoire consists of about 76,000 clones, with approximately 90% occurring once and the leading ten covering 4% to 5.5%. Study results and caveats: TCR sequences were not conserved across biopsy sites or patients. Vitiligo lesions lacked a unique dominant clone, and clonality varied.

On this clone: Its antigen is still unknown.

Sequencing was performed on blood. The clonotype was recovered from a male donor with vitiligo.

The CDR3: CASSRGGTGYEQYF. The CDR3, as DNA: TGTGCCAGCAGTAGAGGAGGGACGGGCTACGAGCAGTACTTC. V is TRBV28 and J is TRBJ2-7, with D possibly matching TRBD2 (6 bases). The CDR3 runs 14 residues. Germline CDR1 is MDHEN and CDR2 is SYDVKM. The ends were cut back, 5 bases at V and 3 bases at J, with 14 bases in the middle.